These 12 T cell receptor beta chains were all obtained from the same sample, sequenced in a study of blood T cell repertoires in COVID-19. Using immunoSEQ multiplex PCR, the repertoire was profiled, and TCRdb retains in-frame clones only, with some absent. The sample comprises 200,000 to 250,000 clones, about 83% of which are singletons, and roughly 12% rests with the top ten. Material: peripheral blood. These receptors all come from an elderly man with acute or convalescent COVID-19.

The chain joins TRBV7-9 to TRBJ1-6; D perhaps matches TRBD1 (5 bases). The CDR3 is 13 residues long. V dropped 5 bases and J dropped 11 bases, with 13 bases sitting between them. Germline CDR1 and CDR2: SEHNR and FQNEAQ (reference sequence). The CDR3 sequence: CASSAPGTAPLHF. DNA for the CDR3: TGTGCCAGCAGCGCACCCGGGACTGCACCCCTCCACTTT.

The chain links TRBV7-2 to TRBJ2-2, with 12 nucleotides matching TRBD2. Germline lookup yields CDR1 SGHTA and CDR2 FQGNSA. V gave up 6 bases and J gave up 0 bases; unmatched junction bases: 5. This CDR3 region has 17 residues. CDR3 in amino acids: CASRFTSGGPNTGELFF. In nucleotides, the CDR3 is TGTGCCAGCAGATTTACTAGCGGGGGGCCGAACACCGGGGAGCTGTTTTTT.

This clone was observed once. V is TRBV5-1 and J is TRBJ2-2; a possible D gene is TRBD1 (7 bases). The CDR3 is 14 residues long. CDR1 and CDR2 from the germline V gene are SGHRS and YFSETQ. V lost 3 bases and J lost 4, with 10 bases in between. The CDR3 DNA reads TGCGCCAGCAGCTCGCAGGGGGGCACCGGGGAGCTGTTTTTT. As protein: CASSSQGGTGELFF.

This chain connects TRBV28 to TRBJ1-3; no clear D gene. Germline CDR1 and CDR2: MDHEN and SYDVKM. V lost 7 bases and J 0 bases, leaving 7 bases between the germline ends. The CDR3 has 13 amino acids. Here the CDR3 reads CASTEHSGNTIYF. The DNA for the CDR3 is TGTGCCAGCACTGAGCACTCTGGAAACACCATATATTTT.

The table lists this clone with a count of one. The chain recombines TRBV5-5 with TRBJ2-3, with 7 bases that match TRBD2. Germline V gives CDR1 SGHKS, CDR2 YYEKEE (reference sequence). The CDR3 loop spans 15 amino acids. Trimming removed 3 bases from V and 3 bases from J; junction bases left unmatched: 7. For the CDR3, the DNA is TGTGCCAGCAGCTCCTGGGGAGGGGAAACAGATACGCAGTATTTT. It translates to CASSSWGGETDTQYF.

This chain links TRBV12-5 with TRBJ2-1; D unresolved. Germline V lookup: CDR1 LGHNT, CDR2 FRNRAP. The CDR3 consists of 11 residues. V was shortened by 7 bases and J by 2 bases, with 3 bases between the two germline ends. Written as DNA, the CDR3 is TGTGCTAGTGCCACCTACAATGAGCAGTTCTTC. It is translated as CASATYNEQFF.

This chain links TRBV6-6 with TRBJ1-1; 9 bases line up with TRBD1. The germline V gene has CDR1 MNHNY and CDR2 SVGAGI (reference sequence). V lost 7 bases, J lost 10 bases, and 4 bases stayed unmatched. The CDR3 extends over 11 amino acids. CDR3 sequence (DNA): TGTGCCAGCACTCAGACAGGGGGAGCTTTCTTT. Protein: CASTQTGGAFF.

V usage is TRBV28 and J usage is TRBJ1-1, with a possible D match to TRBD1 (6 bases). The CDR3 is 14 amino acids. Germline V gene sequence: CDR1 MDHEN, CDR2 SYDVKM. V was trimmed by 5 bases and J by 1 base, leaving 11 bases between them. CDR3 residues: CASSPGTQNTEAFF. CDR3 DNA sequence: TGTGCCAGCAGTCCCGGGACACAGAACACTGAAGCTTTCTTT.

The J gene is TRBJ1-6, the V gene TRBV7-3, with 11 bases lining up with TRBD1. This CDR3 is built from 15 residues. The junction had 5 bases not matched to a gene; V was cut back by 7 bases and J by 6 bases. Germline V gene lookup returns CDR1 SGHTA and CDR2 FQGTGA. This chain's CDR3 is CASKRDRGTNSPLHF. In DNA form, the CDR3 reads TGTGCCAGCAAAAGGGACAGGGGGACTAATTCACCCCTCCACTTT.

This sequence joins TRBV19 and TRBJ2-7, with D possibly being TRBD2 (6 bases). Looked up from germline, CDR1 is LNHDA and CDR2 is SQIVND (reference sequence). This CDR3 spans 15 amino acids. V shed 5 bases and J shed 7 bases, with 21 bases lying between them. CDR3 loop: CASSPQGLVSGEQYF. CDR3 DNA: TGTGCCAGTAGTCCCCAAGGACTCGTGAGCGGGGAGCAGTACTTC.

A few counts support this clone. The rearrangement uses TRBV28 and TRBJ1-5, with D possibly being TRBD1 (5 bases). The CDR3 loop spans 13 amino acids. V gave up 5 bases and J gave up 3 bases, with 8 bases separating them. The V gene's germline CDR1 is MDHEN and CDR2 SYDVKM. CDR3 nucleotide sequence: TGTGCCAGCAGTCGACAGTTCAATCAGCCCCAGCATTTT. This translates into CASSRQFNQPQHF.

The rearrangement joins TRBV9 to TRBJ1-3; no clear D gene. The germline V gene has CDR1 SGDLS and CDR2 YYNGEE. The CDR3 runs to 17 residues. Trimming took 0 bases from V and 2 from J, leaving 15 bases between them. CDR3 residues: CASSVGGALRTGNTIYF. CDR3 nucleotides: TGTGCCAGCAGCGTAGGTGGCGCTCTGAGGACTGGAAACACCATATATTTT.